The sequence of this TCR beta chain was determined in a study of CD8 T cells in ankylosing spondylitis. Findings and caveats of the study: Matched ankylosing spondylitis synovial fluid reportedly showed significant enrichment of disease-linked clones.

Trimming pared 3 bases from V and 2 bases from J, leaving 15 bases between. The CDR3 covers 16 residues. Germline V lookup: CDR1 LGHDT, CDR2 YNNKEL (reference sequence). TCRdb itself ran the 5' RACE reads through MiXCR, one entry per CDR3 protein. The table shows about 250,000 distinct CDR3 sequences, with 8% to 11% occurring only once. This clonotype was counted at least ten times. Its antigen is unknown. The sequence was collected from a male donor with ankylosing spondylitis or in good health (not recorded which). The sequencing input was blood, either unsorted or a sorted T cell fraction (not recorded which). This chain uses TRBV3-1 with TRBJ2-3; no clear D gene. CDR3 nucleotides: TGTGCCAGCAGCCACTCTCCCCCTCCTACCACAGATACGCAGTATTTT. Its protein is CASSHSPPPTTDTQYF.